What follows are 8 T cell receptor beta chains derived from one specimen sequenced in a study of cytomegalovirus exposure and HLA in healthy donors. Both 60 Vbeta primers and 13 Jbeta primers went into the PCR. Using immunoSEQ multiplex PCR, the repertoire was profiled, and TCRdb retains in-frame clones only, with some absent. Of roughly 190,000 clones in the sample, 85% to 90% are singletons; the top ten hold under 2%. Material: PBMCs. The receptor set was obtained from a woman younger than 30 in good health and CMV-seronegative.

The CDR3 DNA follows: TGTGCCAGTAGCGGGTCCTGGAGGGGAGAGCAGTACTTC. This sequence encodes CASSGSWRGEQYF. The chain recombines TRBV19 with TRBJ2-7, with D possibly matching TRBD2 (6 bases). The germline CDR1 and CDR2 sequences are LNHDA and SQIVND (reference sequence). Trimming stripped 6 bases from V and 7 bases from J, with 16 bases between. The CDR3 contains 13 residues.

V is TRBV9 and J is TRBJ1-3; D gene ambiguous. The CDR3 is 14 residues long. The V end lost 0 bases, the J end lost 2 bases, and 6 bases lay between the germline ends. The germline V gene has CDR1 SGDLS and CDR2 YYNGEE. This CDR3 reads CASSVGTTGNTIYF. Written as DNA, the CDR3 is TGTGCCAGCAGCGTAGGGACTACTGGAAACACCATATATTTT.

The CDR3 sequence: CASYLAARGEQYF. The CDR3 nucleotides are TGTGCCAGCTATTTAGCGGCCCGGGGGGAGCAGTACTTC. The V gene is TRBV6-1, the J gene TRBJ2-7; the D gene is possibly TRBD2 (6 bases). The CDR3 is made up of 13 amino acids. In germline, CDR1 is MNHNS, CDR2 SASEGT. V lost 8 bases to trimming and J lost 7 bases, with 18 bases between them.

The CDR3 here is CASSSGGSTYNEQFF. The CDR3 DNA reads TGTGCCAGCAGCTCCGGGGGTAGCACCTACAATGAGCAGTTCTTC. This chain joins TRBV11-1 and TRBJ2-1; a weak D match, TRBD2 (6 bases). The V end lost 4 bases, the J end lost 2 bases, and 12 bases lay between the germline ends. The CDR3 has 15 amino acids. CDR1 is SGHAT, CDR2 FQDESV, per germline (reference sequence).

CDR3 sequence (DNA): TGCGCCAGCAGCCAAGATGGAGCGGACAGCTACGAGCAGTACTTC. Translating gives CASSQDGADSYEQYF. This chain joins TRBV4-3 and TRBJ2-7, with TRBD1 as a possible D gene (6 bases). With 0 bases removed from V and 3 bases from J, the gap between germline ends came to 12 bases. The V gene's germline CDR1 is LGHNA and CDR2 YSLEER. The CDR3 extends over 15 amino acids.

The V gene is TRBV4-2, the J gene TRBJ2-2; D gene uncertain. Germline CDR1 is LGHNA and CDR2 is YNFKEQ. The CDR3 runs 16 residues. V gave up 2 bases and J gave up 0 bases, with 10 bases separating them. The CDR3 nucleotides read TGTGCCAGCAGCCAATTCGACTCGACGAACACCGGGGAGCTGTTTTTT. It translates to CASSQFDSTNTGELFF.

The chain joins TRBV29-1 to TRBJ2-1; 8 nucleotides match TRBD2. The V gene end was trimmed by 5 bases and the J gene end by 0 bases; junction bases not matched to a gene: 6. The CDR3 is 15 amino acids. CDR1 and CDR2 (germline): SQVTM, ANQGSEA. The CDR3, as DNA: TGCAGCGTTTCCCGCGGGGGGAGCTCCTACAATGAGCAGTTCTTC. Translation: CSVSRGGSSYNEQFF.

The chain employs TRBV29-1 and TRBJ2-2, with 8 bases identical to TRBD1. V was clipped by 6 bases and J by 1 base; unmatched bases: 10. This CDR3 has 16 amino acids. CDR1 and CDR2 (germline): SQVTM, ANQGSEA. The chain's CDR3 is CSVNSGTGRNTGELFF. Here the CDR3 DNA reads TGCAGCGTCAACTCCGGGACAGGCAGGAACACCGGGGAGCTGTTTTTT.